The sequence of this T cell receptor (beta chain) was determined in a study of shared clonotypes between healthy human individuals. Study outcomes and limitations: Non-shared clonotypes were found to have lower generation probabilities than the clonotypes that were shared by all four of the sorted-subset donors. Measured sharing among donors was expected to vary with sequencing depth. Sorted-subset sequencing was shown by rarefaction to be incomplete despite large depth.

This table comes from immunoSEQ multiplex PCR, and its TCRdb copy is limited to in-frame clones, with some not included. The table records about 2 million clones, just under 95% of them present only once. This CDR3 contains 15 residues. Germline V gene data show CDR1 as KGHSH and CDR2 as LQKENI. V was pared by 6 bases and J by 0 bases, with 6 bases of the junction left unmatched. A note on this clone: Its antigen is not identified.

Naive CD8 cells comprised CD45RO-negative, CCR7-positively selected cells, excluding terminally differentiated effector memory CD45RA+ cells. The clonotype originates from a man younger than 30 in good health. The genes are TRBV18 and TRBJ1-1; 8 bases are shared with TRBD1. Input material: naive CD8+ T cells sorted from blood. In nucleotides, the CDR3 is TGTGCCAGCTCGCCAACGGGACAGGTGAACACTGAAGCTTTCTTT. Residues: CASSPTGQVNTEAFF.